A selection of T cell receptor beta chains follows, all from one sample in a study of blood T cell repertoires in COVID-19. Assay used: immunoSEQ multiplex PCR; TCRdb lists only in-frame clones, some missing. The data hold 250,000 or so clones, with over 80% observed a single time. Sequencing was done on a sample of peripheral blood. The source is a man younger than 40 who had recovered from COVID-19. CDR3s include the opening cysteine and the closing phenylalanine or tryptophan. Fields, in order: V gene, CDR3 protein.

TRBV2 CASRDRTGDEKLFF
TRBV28 CASSLMQGAGYTF
TRBV19 CASSGQIYTEAFF
TRBV19 CASSTRTLGGSYNSPLHF
TRBV7-8 CASSLLALAGQSQETQYF
TRBV27 CASSVSPLRDRGLEEKLFF
TRBV12-5 CASGLVPLLQEIPSSGANVLTF
TRBV15 CATSREGQGAFDGNTIYF
TRBV24-1 CATSDSGQGGTDTQYF
TRBV9 CASSVEHSGNTIYF
TRBV9 CASSVGGRGPAGGTQYF